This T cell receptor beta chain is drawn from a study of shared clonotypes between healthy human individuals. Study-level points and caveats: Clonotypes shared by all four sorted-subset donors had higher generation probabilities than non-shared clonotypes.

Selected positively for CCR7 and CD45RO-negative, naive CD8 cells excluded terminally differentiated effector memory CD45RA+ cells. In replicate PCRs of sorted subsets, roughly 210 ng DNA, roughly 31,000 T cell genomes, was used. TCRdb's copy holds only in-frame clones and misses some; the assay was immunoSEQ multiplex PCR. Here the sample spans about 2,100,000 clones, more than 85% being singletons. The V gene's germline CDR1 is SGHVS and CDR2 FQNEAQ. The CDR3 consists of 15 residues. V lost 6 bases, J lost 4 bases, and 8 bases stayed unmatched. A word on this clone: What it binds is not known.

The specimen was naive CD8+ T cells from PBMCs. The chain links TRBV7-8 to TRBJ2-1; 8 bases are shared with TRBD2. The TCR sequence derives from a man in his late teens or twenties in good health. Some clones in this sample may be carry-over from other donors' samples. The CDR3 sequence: CASRDSGMSYNEQFF. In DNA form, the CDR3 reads TGTGCCAGCAGAGATAGCGGGATGTCGTACAATGAGCAGTTCTTC. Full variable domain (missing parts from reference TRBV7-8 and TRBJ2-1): GAGVSQSPRYKVAKRGQDVALRCDPISGHVSLFWYQQALGQGPEFLTYFQNEAQLDKSGLPSDRFFAERPEGSVSTLKIQRTQQEDSAVYLCASRDSGMSYNEQFFGPGTRLTVL.